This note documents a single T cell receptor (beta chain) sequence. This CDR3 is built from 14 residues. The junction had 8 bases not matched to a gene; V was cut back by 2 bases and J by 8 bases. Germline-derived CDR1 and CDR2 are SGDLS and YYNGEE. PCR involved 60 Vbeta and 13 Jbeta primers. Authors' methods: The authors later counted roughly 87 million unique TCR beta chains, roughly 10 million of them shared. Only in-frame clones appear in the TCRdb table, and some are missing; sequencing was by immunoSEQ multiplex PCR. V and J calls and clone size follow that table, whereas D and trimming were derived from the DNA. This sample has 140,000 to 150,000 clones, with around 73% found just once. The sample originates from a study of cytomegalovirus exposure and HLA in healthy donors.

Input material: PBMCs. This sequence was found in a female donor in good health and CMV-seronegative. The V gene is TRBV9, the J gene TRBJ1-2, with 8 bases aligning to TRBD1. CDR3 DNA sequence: TGTGCCAGCAGCGTTGGGACAGGCGCTGGAGGCTACACCTTC. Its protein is CASSVGTGAGGYTF. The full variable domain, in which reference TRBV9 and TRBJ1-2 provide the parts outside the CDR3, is DSGVTQTPKHLITATGQRVTLRCSPRSGDLSVYWYQQSLDQGLQFLIQYYNGEERAKGNILERFSAQQFPDLHSELNLSSLELGDSALYFCASSVGTGAGGYTFGSGTRLTVV.